The following is a TCR beta chain sequence with its context. The antigen is unknown. The PCR contained 60 Vbeta and 13 Jbeta primers. Some clones are missing from TCRdb's copy, which holds only in-frame ones; the method was immunoSEQ multiplex PCR. This table has 55,000 to 75,000 clones, approximately 72% appearing once. The data derive from a study of cytomegalovirus exposure and HLA in healthy donors. Sampled while nominally healthy, donors likely had unrecorded immune exposures. The study, taken as a whole, reports: A cluster of highly shared sequence variants was likely a sequencing artifact.

The CDR3 loop spans 14 amino acids. The germline V gene encodes CDR1 MNHEY and CDR2 SVGAGI. V was shortened by 6 bases and J by 6 bases, with 17 bases between the two germline ends. The V call is TRBV6-5, the J call TRBJ1-2; no firm D call. The source is a woman in her 30s in good health and CMV-seropositive. Specimen: PBMCs. The CDR3 DNA is TGTGCCAGCAGACGAGGCTTACAACCGAATGGCTACACCTTC. Encoded protein: CASRRGLQPNGYTF.